These 9 T cell receptor beta chains came from one sample sequenced in a study of T-cell memory formation after mild COVID-19. From the 5' RACE reads, TCRdb called clonotypes with MiXCR, one entry per CDR3 protein. Among a few hundred thousand distinct CDR3 sequences listed, 16% were seen once. Sample: PBMCs or a T cell subset sorted from them (not recorded which). The receptors here all came from a man aged 18 to 35 who had mild COVID-19 (a few samples of this study predate the infection). Cell type and time point are not known.

In its sample, this clonotype was seen once. The J gene is TRBJ1-1, the V gene TRBV7-9, with 12 nucleotides matching TRBD1. Germline V CDR1 and CDR2: SEHNR, FQNEAQ (reference sequence). The CDR3 runs 18 residues. V gave up 4 bases and J gave up 0 bases; unmatched junction bases: 9. In nucleotides, the CDR3 is TGTGCCAGCAGCTACCCGTCAGGGACAGGGGGCGTGAACACTGAAGCTTTCTTT. Amino acid sequence: CASSYPSGTGGVNTEAFF. The full variable domain, its missing parts supplied by reference TRBV7-9 and TRBJ1-1, is DTGVSQNPRHKITKRGQNVTFRCDPISEHNRLYWYRQTLGQGPEFLTYFQNEAQLEKSRLLSDRFSAERPKGSFSTLEIQRTEQGDSAMYLCASSYPSGTGGVNTEAFFGQGTRLTVV.

The V call is TRBV9, the J call TRBJ2-3, with 9 bases fitting TRBD2. The CDR3 is 14 residues long. CDR1 is SGDLS, CDR2 YYNGEE, per germline. V lost 5 bases to trimming and J lost 6 bases; unmatched junction nucleotides: 7. The CDR3 DNA reads TGTGCCAGCAGTGATAAGCGGGGGGCTGATACGCAGTATTTT. It codes for CASSDKRGADTQYF.

This clonotype was seen a handful of times. V is TRBV3-1 and J is TRBJ2-1, with 9 bases identical to TRBD2. V trimming: 1 base; J trimming: 4 bases; junction bases outside the gene matches: 2. The CDR3 totals 15 residues. Germline assignment: CDR1 LGHDT and CDR2 YNNKEL (reference sequence). CDR3 in amino acids: CASSQGTSEYNEQFF. CDR3 sequence (DNA): TGTGCCAGCAGCCAAGGGACTAGCGAATACAATGAGCAGTTCTTC.

On this clonotype itself: This may come from a read error, since a much larger clone is one base off. The chain uses TRBV29-1 and TRBJ2-5; weak D call: TRBD2 (6 bases). The J call may be faulty, since TRBJ2-1 better matches the DNA end. CDR1 SQVTM and CDR2 ANQGSEA come from the germline V gene. This CDR3 contains 12 residues. The DNA of the CDR3 is TGCAGCGTTGTCCCGGGGGAAGAGACCCAGTTCTTC. Its protein is CSVVPGEETQFF.

The V and J genes are TRBV7-2 and TRBJ2-7; D may be TRBD2 (6 bases). CDR3 length: 13 residues. Germline V gene sequence: CDR1 SGHTA, CDR2 FQGNSA. V lost 5 bases to trimming and J lost 3 bases, with 11 bases between them. Written as DNA, the CDR3 is TGTGCCAGCAGCGGGACTTACAGCTACGAGCAGTACTTC. It codes for CASSGTYSYEQYF.

The chain links TRBV9 to TRBJ2-2; unclear D gene. Per the germline V gene, CDR1 is SGDLS and CDR2 is YYNGEE. Trimming shortened V by 1 base and J by 3 bases, and 4 bases separated the two germline ends. The CDR3 covers 13 residues. CDR3 region: CASSVRYTGELFF. CDR3 coding DNA: TGTGCCAGCAGCGTAAGATACACCGGGGAGCTGTTTTTT.

In its sample, this clonotype was seen a few times. The CDR3 sequence is CASSLVAGGYEQYV. Here the CDR3 DNA reads TGTGCCAGCAGCTTAGTGGCTGGGGGCTACGAGCAGTACGTC. The chain employs TRBV7-2 and TRBJ2-7; possibly TRBD1 or TRBD2 for D (5 bases each). The germline V and J ends were trimmed by 1 base and 3 bases, with 10 bases remaining between them. The CDR3 length is 14 residues. Germline values: CDR1 SGHTA, CDR2 FQGNSA.

This clonotype was found a few times. The CDR3 loop is CASSLPGLLEQFF. The CDR3 coding sequence is TGTGCCAGCAGCTTACCAGGGTTGCTTGAGCAGTTCTTC. The V gene is TRBV7-9, the J gene TRBJ2-1; a weak D match, TRBD1 (5 bases). With 2 bases removed from V and 9 bases from J, the gap between germline ends came to 11 bases. CDR3 size: 13 residues. CDR1 and CDR2 from the germline V gene are SEHNR and FQNEAQ (reference sequence).

This clonotype was picked up a small number of times. This chain joins TRBV5-1 and TRBJ1-1, with 9 bases that match TRBD1. CDR3 length: 15 residues. V was clipped by 4 bases and J by 7 bases; unmatched bases: 11. Germline CDR1 SGHRS, CDR2 YFSETQ. CDR3 protein: CASSQSDRGYGEAFF. The CDR3 bases are TGCGCCAGCAGCCAAAGCGACAGGGGGTATGGTGAAGCTTTCTTT.